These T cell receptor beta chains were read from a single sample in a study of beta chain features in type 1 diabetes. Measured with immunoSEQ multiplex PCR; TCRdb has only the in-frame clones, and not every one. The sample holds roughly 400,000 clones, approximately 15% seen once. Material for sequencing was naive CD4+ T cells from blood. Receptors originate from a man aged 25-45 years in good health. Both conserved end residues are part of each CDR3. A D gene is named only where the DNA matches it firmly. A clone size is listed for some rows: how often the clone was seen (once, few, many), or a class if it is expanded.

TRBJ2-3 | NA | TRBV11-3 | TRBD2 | TGTGCCAGCAGCCTAGCGGCTAGCACAGATACGCAGTATTTT | CASSLAASTDTQYF
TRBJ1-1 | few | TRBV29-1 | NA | TGCAGCGTTGCGGTGAACACTGAAGCTTTCTTT | CSVAVNTEAFF
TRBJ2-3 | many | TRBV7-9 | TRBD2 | TGTGCCAGCACCTCGACTAGCGGGTACACAGATACGCAGTATTTT | CASTSTSGYTDTQYF
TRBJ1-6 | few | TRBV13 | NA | TGTGCCAGCAGCTTAAAGTCGGGAGGGAATTCACCCCTCCACTTT | CASSLKSGGNSPLHF
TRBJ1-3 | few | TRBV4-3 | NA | TGCGCCAGCAGCCAAGTCTCGAGCTCTGGAAACACCATATATTTT | CASSQVSSSGNTIYF
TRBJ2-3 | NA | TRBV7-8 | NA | TGTGCCAGCAGCCTTAGCACAGATACGCAGTATTTT | CASSLSTDTQYF
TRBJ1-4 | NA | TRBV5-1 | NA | TGCGCCAGCAGCTTGGTTCCGGCCCTTAATGAAAAACTGTTTTTT | CASSLVPALNEKLFF
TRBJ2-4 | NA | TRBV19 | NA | TGTGCCAGTAGTTATGGAGTAGCCAAAAACATTCAGTACTTC | CASSYGVAKNIQYF
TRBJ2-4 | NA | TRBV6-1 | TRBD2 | TGTGCCAGCAGTGAGCTTAGCGGGAGAACAGTAGCCAAAAACATTCAGTACTTC | CASSELSGRTVAKNIQYF
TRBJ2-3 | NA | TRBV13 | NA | TGTGCCAGCAGCTTACTGTGGGAAGATACGCAGTATTTT | CASSLLWEDTQYF
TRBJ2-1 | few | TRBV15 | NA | TGTGCCACCCAGCAGGGGGGTATTGGTGTTGAGCAGTTCTTC | CATQQGGIGVEQFF
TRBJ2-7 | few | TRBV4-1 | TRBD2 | TGCGCCAGCAGCCAAGATAGCGGGACTAGCGGCTACGAGCAGTACTTC | CASSQDSGTSGYEQYF
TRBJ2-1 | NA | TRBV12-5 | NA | TGTGCTAGTGGTTTTACCCCGCGGTGGGATGAGCAGTTCTTC | CASGFTPRWDEQFF
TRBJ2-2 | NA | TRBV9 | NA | TGTGCCAGCAGCGTCACTGCGACTGGGGCGGGCGGGGAGCTGTTTTTT | CASSVTATGAGGELFF
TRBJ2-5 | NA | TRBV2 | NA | TGTGCCAGCAGTGAACCAGCTATCCAAGAGACCCAGTACTTC | CASSEPAIQETQYF
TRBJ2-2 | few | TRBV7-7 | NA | TGTGCCAGCAGCGCCGGGACATTGAACACCGGGGAGCTGTTTTTT | CASSAGTLNTGELFF
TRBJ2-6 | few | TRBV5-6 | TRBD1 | TGTGCCAGCAGCTTGGCCGGGACAGGATCCTCTGGGGCCAACGTCCTGACTTTC | CASSLAGTGSSGANVLTF
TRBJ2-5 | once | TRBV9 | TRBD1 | TGTGCCAGCAGCCCCCAAGGGACAGGGGTGGGCTCCCAGTACTTC | CASSPQGTGVGSQYF
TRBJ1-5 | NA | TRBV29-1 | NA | TGCAGCGTCCGAAGGGGGGCAAATCAGCCCCAGCATTTT | CSVRRGANQPQHF
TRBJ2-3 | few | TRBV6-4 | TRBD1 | TGTGCCAGCAGTTTGGACAGGGGATCGTCAGATACGCAGTATTTT | CASSLDRGSSDTQYF
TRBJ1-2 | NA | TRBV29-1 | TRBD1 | TGCAGCGTTGAAGACCCTGGACAGGGGCCCTATGGCTACACCTTC | CSVEDPGQGPYGYTF
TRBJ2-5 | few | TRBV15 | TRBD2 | TGTGCCACCAGCAGAGATCCAGCGGGATCTCAAGAGACCCAGTACTTC | CATSRDPAGSQETQYF
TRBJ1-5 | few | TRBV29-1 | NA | TGCAGCGTTCGTATTACATCCGGAGGCAATCAGCCCCAGCATTTT | CSVRITSGGNQPQHF
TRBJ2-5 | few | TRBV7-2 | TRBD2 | TGTGCCAGCAGCCGTAGCGGGGGATACCAAGAGACCCAGTACTTC | CASSRSGGYQETQYF
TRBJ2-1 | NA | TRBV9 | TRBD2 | TGTGCCAGCAGCGTAGCTAGCGGGAGTGGAGAGCAGTTCTTC | CASSVASGSGEQFF
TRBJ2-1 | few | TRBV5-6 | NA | TGTGCCACTGCCCGAGGTCGATTGAGCTCCTACAATGAGCAGTTCTTC | CATARGRLSSYNEQFF
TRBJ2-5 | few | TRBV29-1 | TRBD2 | TGCAGCGTTGATCCGTGGGAGGGAGCGGGAGAGACCCAGTACTTC | CSVDPWEGAGETQYF
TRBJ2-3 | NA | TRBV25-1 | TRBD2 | TGTGCCAGCAGAACTAGCGGTAGCACAGATACGCAGTATTTT | CASRTSGSTDTQYF
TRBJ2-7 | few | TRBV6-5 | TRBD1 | TGTGCCAGCAGTTCCGGGACAGGGGTCTACGAGCAGTACTTC | CASSSGTGVYEQYF
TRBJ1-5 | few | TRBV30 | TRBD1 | TGTGCCTGGAGGGGGGGACAGGGCCATCAGCCCCAGCATTTT | CAWRGGQGHQPQHF
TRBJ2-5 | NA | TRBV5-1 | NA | TGCGCCAGCAGCTGGGACAATTCCGAAGAGACCCAGTACTTC | CASSWDNSEETQYF
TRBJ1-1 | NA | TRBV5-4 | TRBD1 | TGTGCCAGCAGCTTTAGGACAGGGGGAAGGGTTGACACTGAAGCTTTCTTT | CASSFRTGGRVDTEAFF
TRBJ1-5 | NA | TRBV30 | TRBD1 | TGTGCCTGGAGCCTCGACAGGGGGAGCAACCAGCCCCAGCATTTT | CAWSLDRGSNQPQHF
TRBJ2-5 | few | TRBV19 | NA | TGTGCCAGTAGTCTCCTCTCGGGAGTCGGGGAGACCCAGTACTTC | CASSLLSGVGETQYF
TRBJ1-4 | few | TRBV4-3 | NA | TGCGCCAGCAGCCAAGATCAGTACGGCGGAGAAAAACTGTTTTTT | CASSQDQYGGEKLFF
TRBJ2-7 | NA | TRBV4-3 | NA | TGCGCCAGCACCCAAGATGTGTTAGGTCCTCAGATCTACGAGCAGTACTTC | CASTQDVLGPQIYEQYF
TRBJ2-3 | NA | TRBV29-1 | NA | TGCAGCCCTGACGGTCCAGGGGTGACAAGGACGCAGTATTTT | CSPDGPGVTRTQYF
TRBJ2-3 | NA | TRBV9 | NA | TGTGCCAGCAGCGTAGGGGTGGTATTTTCCACAGATACGCAGTATTTT | CASSVGVVFSTDTQYF
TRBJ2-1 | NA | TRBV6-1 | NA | TGTGCCAGCAGCACAGCCGGGACAACCTACAATGAGCAGTTCTTC | CASSTAGTTYNEQFF
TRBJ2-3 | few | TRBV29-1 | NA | TGCAGCGTTCTTTCAGGGGGGGTGGCAGATACGCAGTATTTT | CSVLSGGVADTQYF
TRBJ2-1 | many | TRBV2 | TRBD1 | TGTGCCAGCAGAGCTATTTGGACAGGTCAGCAGTTCTTC | CASRAIWTGQQFF
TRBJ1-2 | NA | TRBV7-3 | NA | TGTGCCAGCAGCTTAAGAGTCAGGGGCAGAGCTAACTATGGCTACACCTTC | CASSLRVRGRANYGYTF
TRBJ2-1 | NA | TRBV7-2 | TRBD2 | TGTGCCAGCAGCTTAGTCAGCGGGGGGATAAATGAGCAGTTCTTC | CASSLVSGGINEQFF
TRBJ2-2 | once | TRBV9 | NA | TGTGCCAGCAACGTCGGACGTACAACCGGGGAGCTGTTTTTT | CASNVGRTTGELFF
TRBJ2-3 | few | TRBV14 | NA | TGTGCCAGCAGCCTTGCCCTCATCGATACGCAGTATTTT | CASSLALIDTQYF